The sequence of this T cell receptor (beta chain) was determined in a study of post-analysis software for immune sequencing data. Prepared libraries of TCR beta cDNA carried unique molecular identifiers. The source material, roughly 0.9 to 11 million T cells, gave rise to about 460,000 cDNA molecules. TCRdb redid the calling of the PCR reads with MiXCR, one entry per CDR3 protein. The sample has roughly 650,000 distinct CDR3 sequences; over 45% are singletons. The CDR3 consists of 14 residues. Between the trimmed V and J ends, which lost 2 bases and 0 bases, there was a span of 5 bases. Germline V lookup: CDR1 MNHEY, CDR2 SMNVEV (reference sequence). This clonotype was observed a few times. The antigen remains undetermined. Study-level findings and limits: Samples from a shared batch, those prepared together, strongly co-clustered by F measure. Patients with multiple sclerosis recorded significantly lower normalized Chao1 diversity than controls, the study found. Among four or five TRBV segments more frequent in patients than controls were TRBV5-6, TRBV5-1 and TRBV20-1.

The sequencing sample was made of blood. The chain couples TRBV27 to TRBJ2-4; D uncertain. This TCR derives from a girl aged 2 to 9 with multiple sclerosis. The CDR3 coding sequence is TGTGCCAGCAGTTTAACCGTAGCCAAAAACATTCAGTACTTC. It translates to CASSLTVAKNIQYF.